This TCR beta chain stems from a study of T-cell reconstitution after alpha-beta-depleted transplantation in children. The TCRbeta library incorporated unique molecular identifiers. TCRdb called the PCR reads again in MiXCR, with one record for every CDR3 protein. This table has approximately 400,000 distinct CDR3 sequences, about a tenth appearing once. Between the trimmed V and J ends, which lost 5 bases and 7 bases, there was a span of 13 bases. CDR1 and CDR2 (germline): DFQATT, SNEGSKA (reference sequence). The CDR3 has 12 residues. The sequence was collected from a human donor who donated a stem cell graft to a child with acute myeloid leukemia. V is TRBV20-1 and J is TRBJ2-3, with D unclear. Sequenced material: PBMCs from the stem cell graft donor, taken from the stem cell graft. In DNA, the CDR3 is TGCAGTGCTCGCCGACTGAGTCATACGCAGTATTTT. Its protein is CSARRLSHTQYF.